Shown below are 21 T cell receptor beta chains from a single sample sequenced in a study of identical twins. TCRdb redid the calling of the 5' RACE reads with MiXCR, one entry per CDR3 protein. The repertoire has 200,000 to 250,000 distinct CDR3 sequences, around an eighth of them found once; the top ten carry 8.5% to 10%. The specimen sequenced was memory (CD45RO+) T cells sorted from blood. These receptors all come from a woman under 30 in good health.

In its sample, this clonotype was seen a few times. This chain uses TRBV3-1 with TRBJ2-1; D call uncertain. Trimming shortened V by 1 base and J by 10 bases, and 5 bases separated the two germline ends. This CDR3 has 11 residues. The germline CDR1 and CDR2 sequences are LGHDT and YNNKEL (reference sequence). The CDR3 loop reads CASSQGTEQFF. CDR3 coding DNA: TGTGCCAGCAGCCAAGGGACGGAGCAGTTCTTC.

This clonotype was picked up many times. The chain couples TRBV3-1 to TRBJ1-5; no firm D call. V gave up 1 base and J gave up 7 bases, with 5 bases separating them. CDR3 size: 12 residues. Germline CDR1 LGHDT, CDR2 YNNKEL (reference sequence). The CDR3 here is CASSQVNQPQHF. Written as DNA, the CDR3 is TGTGCCAGCAGCCAAGTAAACCAGCCCCAGCATTTT.

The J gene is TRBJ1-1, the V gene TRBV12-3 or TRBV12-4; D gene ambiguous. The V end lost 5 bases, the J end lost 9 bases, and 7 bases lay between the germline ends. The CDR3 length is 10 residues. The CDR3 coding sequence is TGTGCCAGCAGTACCCAAAAAGCTTTCTTT. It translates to CASSTQKAFF.

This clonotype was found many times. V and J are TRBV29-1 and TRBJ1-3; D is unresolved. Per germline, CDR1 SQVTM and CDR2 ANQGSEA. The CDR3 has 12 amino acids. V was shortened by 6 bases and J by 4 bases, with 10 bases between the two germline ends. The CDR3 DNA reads TGCAGCGTCGCCCCCTTGGGAAACACCATATATTTT. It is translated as CSVAPLGNTIYF.

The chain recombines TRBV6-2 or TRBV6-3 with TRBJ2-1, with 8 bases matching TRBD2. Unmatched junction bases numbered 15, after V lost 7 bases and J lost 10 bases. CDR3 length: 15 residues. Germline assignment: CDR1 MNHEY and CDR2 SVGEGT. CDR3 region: CASKNGGAKGQEQFF. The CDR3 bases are TGTGCCAGCAAAAACGGGGGGGCTAAAGGCCAGGAGCAGTTCTTC.

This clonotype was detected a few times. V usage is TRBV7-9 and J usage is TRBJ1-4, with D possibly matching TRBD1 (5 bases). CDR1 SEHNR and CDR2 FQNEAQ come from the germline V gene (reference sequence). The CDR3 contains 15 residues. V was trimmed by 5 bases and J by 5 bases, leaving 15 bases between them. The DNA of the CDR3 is TGTGCCAGCAGCCCCGGGCAGGGTTGGAATGAAAAACTGTTTTTT. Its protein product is CASSPGQGWNEKLFF.

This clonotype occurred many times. The CDR3 DNA reads TGTGCCTCCCGTAAGGGTGCCAAAAACATTCAGTACTTC. This translates into CASRKGAKNIQYF. This rearrangement joins TRBV30 to TRBJ2-4; no reliable D call. With 7 bases removed from V and 1 base from J, the gap between germline ends came to 11 bases. Germline CDR1 and CDR2: GTSNPN and SVGIG (reference sequence). CDR3 length equals 13 residues.

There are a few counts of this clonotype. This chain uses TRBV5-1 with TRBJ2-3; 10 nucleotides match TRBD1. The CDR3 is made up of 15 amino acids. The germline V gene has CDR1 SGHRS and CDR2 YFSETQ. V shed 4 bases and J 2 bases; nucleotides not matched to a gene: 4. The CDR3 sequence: CASSADRGDTDTQYF. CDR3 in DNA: TGCGCCAGCAGCGCGGACAGGGGGGACACAGATACGCAGTATTTT.

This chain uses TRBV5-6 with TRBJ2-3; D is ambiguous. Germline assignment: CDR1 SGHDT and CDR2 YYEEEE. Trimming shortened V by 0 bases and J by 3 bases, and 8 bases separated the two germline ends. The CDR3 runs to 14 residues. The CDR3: CASSLGLATDTQYF. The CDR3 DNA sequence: TGTGCCAGCAGCTTGGGATTAGCTACAGATACGCAGTATTTT. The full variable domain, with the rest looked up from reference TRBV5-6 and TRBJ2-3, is DAGVTQSPTHLIKTRGQQVTLRCSPKSGHDTVSWYQQALGQGPQFIFQYYEEEERQRGNFPDRFSGHQFPNYSSELNVNALLLGDSALYLCASSLGLATDTQYFGPGTRLTVL.

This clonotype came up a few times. The CDR3 loop is CASSRHTGLAGGTYEQYF. The CDR3, as DNA: TGTGCCAGCAGCCGACACACCGGACTAGCGGGGGGAACCTACGAGCAGTACTTC. V gene TRBV4-2 combines with J gene TRBJ2-7, with TRBD2 matching 14 bases. The CDR3 loop spans 18 amino acids. Trimming at V came to 4 bases and at J to 2 bases, leaving 10 bases not matched to a gene. The germline CDR1 and CDR2 sequences are LGHNA and YNFKEQ.

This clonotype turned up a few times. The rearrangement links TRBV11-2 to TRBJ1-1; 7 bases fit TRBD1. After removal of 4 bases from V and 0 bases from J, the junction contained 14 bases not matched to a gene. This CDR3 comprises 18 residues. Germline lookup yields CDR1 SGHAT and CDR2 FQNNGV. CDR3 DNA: TGTGCCAGCAGCTCTCGGGAGCCGAGGGACAGCTTGAACACTGAAGCTTTCTTT. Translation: CASSSREPRDSLNTEAFF.

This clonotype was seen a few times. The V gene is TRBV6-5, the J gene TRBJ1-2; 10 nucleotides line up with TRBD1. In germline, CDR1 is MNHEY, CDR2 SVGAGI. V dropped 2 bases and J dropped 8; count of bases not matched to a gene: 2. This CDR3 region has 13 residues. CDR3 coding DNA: TGTGCCAGCAGTTACCGGGACAGGGGAGGCTACACCTTC. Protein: CASSYRDRGGYTF.

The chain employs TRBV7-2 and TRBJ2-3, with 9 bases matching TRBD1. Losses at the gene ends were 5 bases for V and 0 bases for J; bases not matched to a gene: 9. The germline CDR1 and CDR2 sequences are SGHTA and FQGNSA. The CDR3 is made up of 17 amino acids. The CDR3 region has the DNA TGTGCCAGCAGCCTAAGAGTCGGGACAGGGAGCACAGATACGCAGTATTTT. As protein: CASSLRVGTGSTDTQYF.

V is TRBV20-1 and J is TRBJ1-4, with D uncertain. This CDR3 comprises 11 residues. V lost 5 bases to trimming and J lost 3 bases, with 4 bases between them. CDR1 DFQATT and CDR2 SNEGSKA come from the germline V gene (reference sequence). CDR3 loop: CSALANEKLFF. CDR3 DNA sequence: TGCAGTGCTCTCGCTAATGAAAAACTGTTTTTT.

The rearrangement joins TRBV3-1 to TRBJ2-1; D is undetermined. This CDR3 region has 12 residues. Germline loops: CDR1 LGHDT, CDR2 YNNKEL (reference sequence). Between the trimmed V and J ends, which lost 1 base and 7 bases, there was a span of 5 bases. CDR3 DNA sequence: TGTGCCAGCAGCCAAGTACCGAATGAGCAGTTCTTC. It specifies CASSQVPNEQFF.

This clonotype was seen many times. CDR3 coding DNA: TGTGCCAGCAGTGATCAGGGGCTAGAATACGAGCAGTACTTC. Translating gives CASSDQGLEYEQYF. This chain joins TRBV2 and TRBJ2-7; a possible D gene is TRBD1 (6 bases). The CDR3 consists of 14 residues. Trimming removed 3 bases at V and 4 bases at J, with 13 bases between. Per germline, CDR1 SNHLY and CDR2 FYNNEI.

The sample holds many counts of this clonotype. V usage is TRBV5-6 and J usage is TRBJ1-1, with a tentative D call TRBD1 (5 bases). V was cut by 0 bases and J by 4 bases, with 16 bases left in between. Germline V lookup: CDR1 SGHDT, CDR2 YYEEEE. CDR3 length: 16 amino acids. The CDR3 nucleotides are TGTGCCAGCAGCTTGGCCGGGGGTGGGGCTGGCACTGAAGCTTTCTTT. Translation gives CASSLAGGGAGTEAFF.

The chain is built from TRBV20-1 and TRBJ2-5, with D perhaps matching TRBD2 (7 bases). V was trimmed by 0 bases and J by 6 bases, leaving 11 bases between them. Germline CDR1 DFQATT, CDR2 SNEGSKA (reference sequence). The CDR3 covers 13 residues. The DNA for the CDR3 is TGCAGTGCTAGAGATAGGGGGGGCAAGACCCAGTACTTC. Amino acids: CSARDRGGKTQYF.

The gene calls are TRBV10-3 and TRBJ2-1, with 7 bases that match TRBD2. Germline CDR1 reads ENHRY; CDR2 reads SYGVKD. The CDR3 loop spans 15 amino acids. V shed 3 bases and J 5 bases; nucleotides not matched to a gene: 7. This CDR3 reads CAISDPAGLNNEQFF. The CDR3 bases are TGTGCCATCAGTGACCCAGCGGGACTGAACAATGAGCAGTTCTTC.

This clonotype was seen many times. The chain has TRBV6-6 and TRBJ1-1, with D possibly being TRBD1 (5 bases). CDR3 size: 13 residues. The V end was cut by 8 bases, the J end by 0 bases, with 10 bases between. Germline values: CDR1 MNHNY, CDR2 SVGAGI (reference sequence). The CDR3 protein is CASGGVMNTEAFF. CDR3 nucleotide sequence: TGTGCCAGCGGGGGGGTTATGAACACTGAAGCTTTCTTT.

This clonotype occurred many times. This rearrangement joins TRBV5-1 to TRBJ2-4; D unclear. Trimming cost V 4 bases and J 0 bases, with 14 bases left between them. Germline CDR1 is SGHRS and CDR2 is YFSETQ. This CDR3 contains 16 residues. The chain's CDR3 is CASSMTDGSAKNIQYF. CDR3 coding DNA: TGCGCCAGCAGCATGACGGACGGCTCAGCCAAAAACATTCAGTACTTC. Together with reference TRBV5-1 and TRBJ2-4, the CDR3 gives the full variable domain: KAGVTQTPRYLIKTRGQQVTLSCSPISGHRSVSWYQQTPGQGLQFLFEYFSETQRNKGNFPGRFSGRQFSNSRSEMNVSTLELGDSALYLCASSMTDGSAKNIQYFGAGTRLSVL.